These 13 T cell receptor beta chains were all obtained from the same sample, sequenced in a study of human T cells and chemical hapten exposure. TCRdb called the RACE reads again in MiXCR, with one record for every CDR3 protein. This sample has roughly 100,000 distinct CDR3 sequences; less than 15% occur once, and the top ten carry 1.5% to 2%. Time point here: pre-sensitization, week 0. The treatment: therapeutic diphenylcyclopropenone sensitization with weekly scalp DPC. The specimen was whole blood, collected in connection with sensitization to the hapten diphenylcyclopropenone (DPC). These receptors all stem from a woman in her forties or fifties with alopecia areata. Some clones in this sample may be carry-over from other donors' samples.

This clonotype was seen at least ten times. The chain has TRBV29-1 and TRBJ2-5; D may be TRBD1 (5 bases). The germline V gene has CDR1 SQVTM and CDR2 ANQGSEA. The CDR3 loop spans 12 amino acids. V gave up 7 bases and J gave up 5 bases, with 14 bases separating them. The CDR3 here is CSGRVLGETQYF. The CDR3, as DNA: TGCAGCGGCAGGGTTTTGGGGGAGACCCAGTACTTC.

The V gene is TRBV10-1, the J gene TRBJ1-1, with D tentatively TRBD1 (6 bases). The CDR3 is 15 amino acids. V shed 3 bases and J shed 5 bases, with 16 bases lying between them. CDR1 is WNHNN, CDR2 SYGVQD, per germline (reference sequence). The CDR3: CASSDDSQGRTEAFF. CDR3 coding DNA: TGCGCCAGCAGTGACGACTCCCAGGGGAGGACTGAAGCTTTCTTT.

This sequence joins TRBV29-1 and TRBJ2-5, with 14 bases that match TRBD2. The V segment lost 6 bases and the J segment 5 bases; nucleotides outside the gene matches: 8. Germline V gene data show CDR1 as SQVTM and CDR2 as ANQGSEA. The CDR3 sequence is 15 residues long. CDR3 sequence: CSVQTSGGALETQYF. The DNA of the CDR3 is TGCAGCGTCCAGACTAGCGGGGGGGCCTTGGAGACCCAGTACTTC.

CDR3 protein: CASSQKTGANTEAFF. The CDR3 nucleotides read TGTGCCAGCTCACAAAAGACAGGGGCAAACACTGAAGCTTTCTTT. The chain couples TRBV18 to TRBJ1-1; TRBD1 matches 8 bases. Germline CDR1 and CDR2: KGHSH and LQKENI. V gave up 4 bases and J gave up 2 bases; unmatched junction bases: 6. The CDR3 loop spans 15 amino acids.

This chain joins TRBV7-9 and TRBJ2-7; TRBD1 agrees at 9 bases. J gave up 6 bases and V 3 bases, and 9 bases lay outside the gene matches. CDR1 and CDR2 (germline): SEHNR, FQNEAQ (reference sequence). The CDR3 covers 15 residues. CDR3 in amino acids: CASSLPGQGIGEQYF. As DNA, the CDR3 is TGTGCCAGCAGCTTGCCGGGACAGGGTATCGGCGAGCAGTACTTC.

This clonotype was seen a handful of times. The chain is built from TRBV13 and TRBJ1-6; perhaps TRBD1 as D (6 bases). Trimming stripped 1 base from V and 7 bases from J, with 8 bases between. This CDR3 is 14 amino acids long. Per germline, CDR1 PRHDT and CDR2 FYEKMQ (reference sequence). The CDR3 sequence: CASSLERGNSPLHF. For the CDR3, the DNA is TGTGCCAGCAGCTTAGAAAGGGGGAATTCACCCCTCCACTTT.

This clonotype was seen a handful of times. The rearrangement links TRBV6-5 to TRBJ1-2; D ambiguous. V lost 6 bases and J 5 bases, leaving 13 bases between the germline ends. Germline V gives CDR1 MNHEY, CDR2 SVGAGI. The CDR3 runs 13 residues. Here the CDR3 reads CASRKYGDYGYTF. Written as DNA, the CDR3 is TGTGCCAGCAGAAAATACGGGGATTATGGCTACACCTTC.

The rearrangement joins TRBV11-2 to TRBJ2-3; D gene unclear. Trimming shortened V by 4 bases and J by 3 bases, and 17 bases separated the two germline ends. In germline, CDR1 is SGHAT, CDR2 FQNNGV. The CDR3 spans 16 residues. The DNA of the CDR3 is TGTGCCAGCAGCTCCCCCCGTGGCTCCCTTACAGATACGCAGTATTTT. It translates to CASSSPRGSLTDTQYF.

In its sample, this clonotype was seen many times. The CDR3, as DNA: TGTGCCAGCAGAACCGGGACAGACTCCGGTGAAAAACTGTTTTTT. Residues: CASRTGTDSGEKLFF. The gene calls are TRBV28 and TRBJ1-4, with 7 bases lining up with TRBD1. Germline assignment: CDR1 MDHEN and CDR2 SYDVKM. CDR3 length: 15 residues. The J segment lost 7 bases and the V segment lost 6 bases, leaving 11 bases of the junction unmatched.

This clonotype was detected many times. The chain carries TRBV6-6 and TRBJ1-2; TRBD1 is a possible D gene (5 bases). The CDR3 consists of 15 residues. Germline lookup yields CDR1 MNHNY and CDR2 SVGAGI (reference sequence). V was shortened by 7 bases and J by 7 bases, with 22 bases between the two germline ends. The CDR3 region has the DNA TGTGCCAGCACCGAAGGGGTCACCCGGCAGGGTGGCTACACCTTC. As protein: CASTEGVTRQGGYTF.

This clonotype was observed a handful of times. This sequence joins TRBV7-2 and TRBJ2-7, with 8 bases aligning to TRBD2. Trimming removed 6 bases from V and 0 bases from J; junction bases left unmatched: 7. Germline V gives CDR1 SGHTA, CDR2 FQGNSA. The CDR3 covers 15 residues. The CDR3 loop is CASSTRGGTSYEQYF. Here the CDR3 DNA reads TGTGCCAGCAGTACACGCGGGGGGACCTCCTACGAGCAGTACTTC. The full variable domain, with the rest looked up from reference TRBV7-2 and TRBJ2-7, is GAGVSQSPSNKVTEKGKDVELRCDPISGHTALYWYRQSLGQGLEFLIYFQGNSAPDKSGLPSDRFSAERTGGSVSTLTIQRTQQEDSAVYLCASSTRGGTSYEQYFGPGTRLTVT.

Only a few counts were recorded for this clonotype. The chain employs TRBV7-2 and TRBJ1-1, with D unclear. The CDR3 is 16 amino acids. From germline, CDR1 is SGHTA and CDR2 FQGNSA. Between the trimmed V and J ends, which lost 5 bases and 1 base, there was a span of 17 bases. As DNA, the CDR3 is TGTGCCAGCAGCACGTGGTTCGCTCCCGCGAACACTGAAGCTTTCTTT. It encodes CASSTWFAPANTEAFF.

The V gene is TRBV11-1, the J gene TRBJ2-1, with 13 nucleotides matching TRBD2. The V and J ends lost 5 bases and 8 bases, in that order; junction bases with no gene match: 6. This CDR3 spans 15 amino acids. CDR1 is SGHAT and CDR2 is FQDESV in the germline V gene (reference sequence). The CDR3 bases are TGTGCCAGCAGCCGTACTAGCGGGGGGGAGTATGAGCAGTTCTTC. This encodes CASSRTSGGEYEQFF.